This T cell receptor (beta chain) was identified during a study of blood T cell repertoires in COVID-19. For the study at large: Acute and convalescent COVID-19 specimens originated in the United States, Italy and Spain.

Germline CDR1 reads SQVTM; CDR2 reads ANQGSEA. CDR3 length: 13 residues. The trim removed 7 bases at V and 5 bases at J, leaving 9 bases unmatched. Participants were aged about 18 to 100 years from approximately 23 US areas. Membership in each cohort depended on participant-reported clinical history. Authors' processing steps: Amplification with reference gene primers provided the estimates of nucleated cell counts. The protocol was immunoSEQ multiplex PCR, while the TCRdb copy is restricted to in-frame clones and leaves out a portion. The D gene and trimming were derived from the DNA, and the V and J assignments and clone size from that table. Of 70,000 to 90,000 clones detected, roughly 90% appear once; the ten largest clones hold under 1.5%.

The chain employs TRBV29-1 and TRBJ2-7, with TRBD1 identical over 9 bases. The sequence derives from a woman aged 50 to 60 with acute COVID-19. The specimen sequenced was PBMCs or T cells enriched from blood (not recorded which). CDR3: CSGGGQGMNEQYF. CDR3 bases: TGCAGCGGGGGGGGACAGGGTATGAACGAGCAGTACTTC.